In this sample, the clone carrying this T cell receptor (beta chain) turned up a few times. This sample stems from a study of cytomegalovirus exposure and HLA in healthy donors. Study information: T cells numbering some 170 million yielded more than 100 million unique TCR beta sequences in an earlier analysis.

Use of 60 Vbeta and 13 Jbeta primers characterized the PCR. Measured with immunoSEQ multiplex PCR; TCRdb has only the in-frame clones, and not every one. The sample lists about 150,000 clones, roughly 77% occurring once. Deletions cut 3 bases from V and 6 bases from J, with 8 bases between. CDR1 is GTSNPN and CDR2 is SVGIG in the germline V gene (reference sequence). The CDR3 consists of 12 residues. The TCR was taken from a man aged 25 to 40 in good health and CMV-seropositive. This chain links TRBV30 with TRBJ2-2; D is undetermined. Sequencing input: PBMCs. For the CDR3, the DNA is TGTGCCTGGAGAAGATCGGCCGGGGAGCTGTTTTTT. As protein: CAWRRSAGELFF.